The 23 T cell receptor beta chains reported below all come from one sample, sequenced in a study of cytomegalovirus exposure and HLA in healthy donors. PCR involved 60 Vbeta and 13 Jbeta primers. TCRdb's copy holds only in-frame clones and misses some; the assay was immunoSEQ multiplex PCR. The table includes about 87,000 clones, roughly 79% detected once. Sample: PBMCs. These receptors came from a woman between 40 and 50 years old in good health and CMV-seronegative.

About this clone itself: A read error may account for a junction end that differs from germline. V and J are TRBV30 and TRBJ1-2; 8 bases fit TRBD1. The germline V gene has CDR1 GTSNPN and CDR2 SVGIG (reference sequence). CDR3 length: 13 amino acids. CDR3 bases: TGTGCCTCCGGACAGGGTCAGGGCTATGGCTACCCCTTC. Amino acid sequence: CASGQGQGYGYPF. The whole variable domain, filled in from reference TRBV30 and TRBJ1-2, reads SQTIHQWPATLVQPVGSPLSLECTVEGTSNPNLYWYRQAAGRGLQLLFYSVGIGQISSEVPQNLSASRPQDRQFILSSKKLLLSDSGFYLCASGQGQGYGYPFGSGTRLTVV.

V gene TRBV18 combines with J gene TRBJ2-4; 7 bases line up with TRBD1. The length of the CDR3 is 13 residues. Germline V gene data show CDR1 as KGHSH and CDR2 as LQKENI. V trimming: 2 bases; J trimming: 8 bases; junction bases outside the gene matches: 3. CDR3 bases: TGTGCCAGCTCACCAGTCCAGGGGGACATTCAGTACTTC. This gives the protein CASSPVQGDIQYF.

This chain links TRBV4-2 with TRBJ2-7; 10 nucleotides line up with TRBD2. The ends lost 4 bases at V and 1 base at J; junction bases unmatched: 4. In germline, CDR1 is LGHNA, CDR2 YNFKEQ. CDR3 length: 15 amino acids. The CDR3 nucleotides are TGTGCCAGCAGCCCCCGTAGCGGGGGGTCCTACGAGCAGTACTTC. Translation: CASSPRSGGSYEQYF.

The chain is built from TRBV7-9 and TRBJ1-6; D gene unclear. This CDR3 has 15 residues. From germline, CDR1 is SEHNR and CDR2 FQNEAQ (reference sequence). Trimming shortened V by 3 bases and J by 5 bases, and 11 bases separated the two germline ends. The CDR3 loop reads CASSLNGINNSPLHF. DNA of the CDR3: TGTGCCAGCAGCTTGAACGGGATTAATAATTCACCCCTCCACTTT.

This chain uses TRBV7-9 with TRBJ2-3; TRBD1 matches at 7 bases. Trimming at V came to 5 bases and at J to 6 bases, leaving 11 bases not matched to a gene. CDR1 and CDR2 (germline): SEHNR, FQNEAQ (reference sequence). The CDR3 spans 15 residues. CDR3 nucleotides: TGTGCCAGCAGCCTAGGACAGGCTCCGGTGGATACGCAGTATTTT. It encodes CASSLGQAPVDTQYF.

This clone appeared a few times. The gene calls are TRBV5-4 and TRBJ1-1; D is perhaps TRBD1 (5 bases). The ends were cut back, 0 bases at V and 2 bases at J, with 11 bases in the middle. Per the germline V gene, CDR1 is SGHNT and CDR2 is YYREEE (reference sequence). The length of the CDR3 is 15 residues. The CDR3 reads CASSLGQGQNTEAFF. DNA of the CDR3: TGTGCCAGCAGCTTGGGTCAGGGCCAAAACACTGAAGCTTTCTTT.

The chain recombines TRBV2 with TRBJ2-1, with 11 bases fitting TRBD2. CDR3 length: 15 amino acids. Germline values: CDR1 SNHLY, CDR2 FYNNEI. With 5 bases clipped from V and 3 bases from J, the junction kept 3 bases outside the gene matches. CDR3 sequence: CASSLLAGGYNEQFF. The CDR3 DNA follows: TGTGCCAGCAGTCTTCTAGCGGGGGGCTACAATGAGCAGTTCTTC.

The chain combines TRBV28 with TRBJ2-7, with a weak D call TRBD1 (5 bases). Germline V gene sequence: CDR1 MDHEN, CDR2 SYDVKM. The ends were cut back, 3 bases at V and 0 bases at J, with 9 bases in the middle. CDR3 length: 14 amino acids. The chain's CDR3 is CASSLGPGSYEQYF. CDR3 coding DNA: TGTGCCAGCAGTTTGGGGCCCGGCTCCTACGAGCAGTACTTC.

J is TRBJ1-5 and V is TRBV9; no reliable D call. Trimming removed 1 base from V and 0 bases from J, with 8 bases in between. The V gene's germline CDR1 is SGDLS and CDR2 YYNGEE. This CDR3 is 15 amino acids long. CDR3 sequence reads: CASSVSGDSNQPQHF. CDR3 in DNA: TGTGCCAGCAGCGTAAGTGGAGATAGCAATCAGCCCCAGCATTTT.

This CDR3 reads CASGTPDTEAFF. CDR3 nucleotides: TGTGCCTCGGGAACCCCAGACACTGAAGCTTTCTTT. The J gene is TRBJ1-1, the V gene TRBV30, with D hard to call. Per germline, CDR1 GTSNPN and CDR2 SVGIG (reference sequence). The CDR3 spans 12 residues. V was trimmed by 7 bases and J by 3 bases, leaving 12 bases between them.

This clone was found many times. The gene calls are TRBV14 and TRBJ2-1; the match to TRBD2 covers 10 bases. With 4 bases clipped from V and 1 base from J, the junction kept 13 bases outside the gene matches. Germline-derived CDR1 and CDR2 are SGHDN and FVKESK. The CDR3 totals 19 residues. The CDR3 loop reads CASSLGRKLAGLSYNEQFF. The CDR3, as DNA: TGTGCCAGCAGCCTGGGACGGAAACTAGCGGGGCTGTCCTACAATGAGCAGTTCTTC. The full variable domain, in which reference TRBV14 and TRBJ2-1 provide the parts outside the CDR3, is EAGVTQFPSHSVIEKGQTVTLRCDPISGHDNLYWYRRVMGKEIKFLLHFVKESKQDESGMPNNRFLAERTGGTYSTLKVQPAELEDSGVYFCASSLGRKLAGLSYNEQFFGPGTRLTVL.

This clone was detected a few times. CDR3 in DNA: TGTGCCAGCAGTTTATTCCCCTTACAGGTCTTCTTT. It translates to CASSLFPLQVFF. The chain links TRBV28 to TRBJ1-1; weak D call: TRBD1 (5 bases). CDR1 is MDHEN, CDR2 SYDVKM, per germline. This CDR3 has 12 residues. Deletions cut 1 base from V and 14 bases from J, with 14 bases between. The whole variable domain, remainder taken from reference TRBV28 and TRBJ1-1, is DVKVTQSSRYLVKRTGEKVFLECVQDMDHENMFWYRQDPGLGLRLIYFSYDVKMKEKGDIPEGYSVSREKKERFSLILESASTNQTSMYLCASSLFPLQVFFGQGTRLTVV.

This clone has more than one count but fewer than ten. The chain has TRBV5-4 and TRBJ2-7; D remains unclear. Trimming pared 1 base from V and 1 base from J, leaving 12 bases between. The CDR3 length is 15 residues. Germline assignment: CDR1 SGHNT and CDR2 YYREEE (reference sequence). The chain's CDR3 is CASSLLTADSYEQYF. The CDR3 nucleotides read TGTGCCAGCAGCTTGTTAACGGCGGATTCCTACGAGCAGTACTTC.

The chain has TRBV5-1 and TRBJ2-7; TRBD1 matches at 11 bases. The CDR3 has 14 residues. Germline values: CDR1 SGHRS, CDR2 YFSETQ. Unmatched junction bases numbered 7, after V lost 4 bases and J lost 7 bases. In nucleotides, the CDR3 is TGCGCCAGCAGCAACGGACAGGGGGCGAGGGAGCAGTACTTC. Its protein is CASSNGQGAREQYF.

The chain has TRBV20-1 and TRBJ2-5, with 7 bases that match TRBD2. Germline-derived CDR1 and CDR2 are DFQATT and SNEGSKA (reference sequence). Trimming removed 3 bases from V and 11 bases from J; junction bases left unmatched: 6. This CDR3 is 11 amino acids long. For the CDR3, the DNA is TGCAGTGCTAGTCGGGGGGTTAAACAGTACTTC. Protein: CSASRGVKQYF.

This sequence joins TRBV5-1 and TRBJ1-2; D is perhaps TRBD1 (6 bases). The CDR3 has 13 residues. The V end lost 4 bases, the J end lost 8 bases, and 15 bases lay between the germline ends. From germline, CDR1 is SGHRS and CDR2 YFSETQ. The CDR3 bases are TGCGCCAGCAGCCGAGCACAGGGCGACGGCTACACCTTC. Translated: CASSRAQGDGYTF.

The chain joins TRBV5-4 to TRBJ2-5, with 14 bases identical to TRBD2. The ends lost 5 bases at V and 1 base at J; junction bases unmatched: 4. This CDR3 contains 16 residues. In germline, CDR1 is SGHNT, CDR2 YYREEE (reference sequence). In nucleotides, the CDR3 is TGTGCCAGCAGACCGACTAGCGGGGGGGCCCAAGAGACCCAGTACTTC. Translated, it gives CASRPTSGGAQETQYF.

The CDR3 DNA is TGCGCCAGCAGCTCCCAGGGTTCTTTCGAAAAACTGTTTTTT. Encoded protein: CASSSQGSFEKLFF. The chain employs TRBV5-1 and TRBJ1-4; the D gene is possibly TRBD1 (5 bases). The V gene's germline CDR1 is SGHRS and CDR2 YFSETQ. The length of the CDR3 is 14 residues. V was shortened by 3 bases and J by 8 bases, with 14 bases between the two germline ends.

The chain links TRBV9 to TRBJ1-4; no firm D call. Germline V lookup: CDR1 SGDLS, CDR2 YYNGEE. V lost 4 bases to trimming and J lost 8 bases, with 12 bases between them. CDR3 length equals 13 residues. The CDR3 DNA reads TGTGCCAGCAGCCGCCGGGAGCGGGAAAAACTGTTTTTT. Translation: CASSRREREKLFF.

The J gene is TRBJ2-7, the V gene TRBV18; D is perhaps TRBD1 (5 bases). CDR3 length: 14 residues. Germline CDR1 is KGHSH and CDR2 is LQKENI. V was pared by 0 bases and J by 3 bases, with 9 bases between. CDR3 loop: CASSPPSQGYEQYF. The CDR3 coding sequence is TGTGCCAGCTCACCACCGAGCCAGGGCTACGAGCAGTACTTC.

The V gene is TRBV7-2, the J gene TRBJ1-1; maybe TRBD1 (6 bases). Germline-derived CDR1 and CDR2 are SGHTA and FQGNSA. Trimming removed 11 bases from V and 2 bases from J, with 18 bases in between. The CDR3 totals 14 residues. CDR3 region: CAGTRTLPNTEAFF. Here the CDR3 DNA reads TGTGCCGGGACAAGGACCCTCCCCAACACTGAAGCTTTCTTT.

V and J are TRBV6-5 and TRBJ1-2; 7 nucleotides match TRBD1. The CDR3 has 15 residues. The V gene's germline CDR1 is MNHEY and CDR2 SVGAGI. The J segment lost 4 bases and the V segment lost 8 bases, leaving 13 bases of the junction unmatched. The CDR3 here is CASARSFGDSYGYTF. CDR3 DNA: TGTGCCAGCGCGCGATCTTTTGGGGACAGCTATGGCTACACCTTC.

The rearrangement uses TRBV6-5 and TRBJ2-3, with TRBD2 matching over 9 bases. The CDR3 is 14 amino acids. CDR1 is MNHEY, CDR2 SVGAGI, per germline. The V and J ends lost 7 bases and 9 bases, in that order; junction bases with no gene match: 11. The CDR3 loop reads CASTSGLAARTQYF. The CDR3 DNA is TGTGCCAGCACATCGGGACTAGCAGCGAGGACGCAGTATTTT.